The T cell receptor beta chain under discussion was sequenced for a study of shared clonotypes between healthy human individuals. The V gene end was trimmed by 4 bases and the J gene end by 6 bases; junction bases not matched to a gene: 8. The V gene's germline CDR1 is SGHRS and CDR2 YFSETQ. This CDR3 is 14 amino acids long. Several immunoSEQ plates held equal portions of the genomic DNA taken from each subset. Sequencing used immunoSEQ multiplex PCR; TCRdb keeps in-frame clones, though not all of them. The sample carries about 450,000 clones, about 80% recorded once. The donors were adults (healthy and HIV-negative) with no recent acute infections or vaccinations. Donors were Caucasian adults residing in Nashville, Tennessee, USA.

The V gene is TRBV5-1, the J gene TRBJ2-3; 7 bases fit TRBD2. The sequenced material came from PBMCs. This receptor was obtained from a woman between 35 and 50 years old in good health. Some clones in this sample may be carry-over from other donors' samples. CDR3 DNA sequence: TGCGCCAGCAGCCCCGGGGGAGCGGGGGATACGCAGTATTTT. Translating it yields CASSPGGAGDTQYF.